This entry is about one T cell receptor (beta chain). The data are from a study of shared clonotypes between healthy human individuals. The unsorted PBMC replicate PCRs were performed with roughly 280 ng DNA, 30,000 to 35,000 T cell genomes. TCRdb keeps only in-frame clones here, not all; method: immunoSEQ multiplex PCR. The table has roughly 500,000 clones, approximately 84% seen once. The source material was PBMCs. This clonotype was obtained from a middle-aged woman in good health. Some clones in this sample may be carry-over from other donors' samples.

CDR3 region: CASSPGGLAGEEQFF. The DNA of the CDR3 is TGTGCCAGCAGCCCAGGGGGACTAGCGGGAGAAGAGCAGTTCTTC. The rearrangement links TRBV11-2 to TRBJ2-1; 14 nucleotides match TRBD2. The CDR3 sequence is 15 residues long. V was pared by 5 bases and J by 10 bases, with 7 bases of the junction left unmatched. Germline CDR1 and CDR2: SGHAT and FQNNGV. The entire variable domain, with the rest obtained from reference TRBV11-2 and TRBJ2-1, is as follows: EAGVAQSPRYKIIEKRQSVAFWCNPISGHATLYWYQQILGQGPKLLIQFQNNGVVDDSQLPKDRFSAERLKGVDSTLKIQPAKLEDSAVYLCASSPGGLAGEEQFFGPGTRLTVL.